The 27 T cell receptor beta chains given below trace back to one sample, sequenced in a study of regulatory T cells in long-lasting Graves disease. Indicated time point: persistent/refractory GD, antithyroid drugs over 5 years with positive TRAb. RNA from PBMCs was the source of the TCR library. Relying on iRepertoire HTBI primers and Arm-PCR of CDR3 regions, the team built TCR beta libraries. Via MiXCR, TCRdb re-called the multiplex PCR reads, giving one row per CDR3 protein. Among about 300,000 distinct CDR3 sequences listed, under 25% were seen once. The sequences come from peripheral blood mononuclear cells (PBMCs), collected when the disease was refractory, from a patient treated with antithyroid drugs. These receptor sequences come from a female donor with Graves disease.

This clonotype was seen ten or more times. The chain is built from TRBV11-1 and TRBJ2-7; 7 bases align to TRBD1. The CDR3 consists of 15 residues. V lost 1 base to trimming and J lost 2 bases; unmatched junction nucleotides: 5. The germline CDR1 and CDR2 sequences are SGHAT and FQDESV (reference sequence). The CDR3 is CASSLEATGPYEQYF. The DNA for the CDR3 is TGTGCCAGCAGCTTAGAAGCGACAGGGCCCTACGAGCAGTACTTC.

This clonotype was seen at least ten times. The CDR3, as DNA: TGTGCCAGCAGTTCAACAGGGAGGGAGAACACTGAAGCTTTCTTT. Translating it yields CASSSTGRENTEAFF. This sequence joins TRBV28 and TRBJ1-1, with D tentatively TRBD1 (6 bases). Germline V gene sequence: CDR1 MDHEN, CDR2 SYDVKM. The V end lost 4 bases, the J end lost 1 base, and 13 bases lay between the germline ends. The CDR3 has 15 amino acids.

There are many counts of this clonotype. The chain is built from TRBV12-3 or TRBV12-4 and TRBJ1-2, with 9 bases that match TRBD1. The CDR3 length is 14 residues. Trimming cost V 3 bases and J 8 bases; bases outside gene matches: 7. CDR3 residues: CASSLTGGQGGYTF. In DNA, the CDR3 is TGTGCCAGCAGTTTGACAGGGGGTCAGGGAGGCTACACCTTC.

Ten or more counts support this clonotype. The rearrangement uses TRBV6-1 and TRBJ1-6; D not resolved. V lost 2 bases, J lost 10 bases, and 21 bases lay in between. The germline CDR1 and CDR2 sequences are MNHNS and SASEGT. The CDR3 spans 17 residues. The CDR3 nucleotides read TGTGCCAGCAGTGAATGGCTGGATGACTTGATACGGTCACCCCTCCACTTT. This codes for CASSEWLDDLIRSPLHF.

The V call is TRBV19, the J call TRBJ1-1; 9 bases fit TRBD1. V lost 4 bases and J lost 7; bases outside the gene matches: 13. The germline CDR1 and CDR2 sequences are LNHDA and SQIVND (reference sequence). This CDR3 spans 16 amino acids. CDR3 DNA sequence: TGTGCCAGTAGTACTGCGAATACAGGGGGCGAGGTTGAAGCTTTCTTT. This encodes CASSTANTGGEVEAFF.

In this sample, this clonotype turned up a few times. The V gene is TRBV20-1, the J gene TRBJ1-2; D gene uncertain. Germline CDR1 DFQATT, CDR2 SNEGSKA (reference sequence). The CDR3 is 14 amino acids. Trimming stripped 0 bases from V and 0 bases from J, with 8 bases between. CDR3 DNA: TGCAGTGCTAGAGATTTTCGAACTAACTATGGCTACACCTTC. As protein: CSARDFRTNYGYTF.

CDR3 nucleotides: TGTGCCAGTAGTAGATGGCAGGGGAACTACGAGCAGTACTTC. The encoded protein is CASSRWQGNYEQYF. The chain has TRBV19 and TRBJ2-7, with D possibly TRBD1 on 6 matching bases. There are 14 residues in the CDR3. Between the trimmed V and J ends, which lost 4 bases and 3 bases, there was a span of 13 bases. Germline V CDR1 and CDR2: LNHDA, SQIVND (reference sequence).

Here the CDR3 DNA reads TGCGCCAGCAGCCAAGACAAAACGAACACCGGGGAGCTGTTTTTT. Translating it yields CASSQDKTNTGELFF. The chain joins TRBV4-3 to TRBJ2-2; D is ambiguous. The germline V gene encodes CDR1 LGHNA and CDR2 YSLEER. This CDR3 has 15 amino acids. The V gene lost 0 bases and the J gene lost 0 bases, with 5 bases spanning the gap.

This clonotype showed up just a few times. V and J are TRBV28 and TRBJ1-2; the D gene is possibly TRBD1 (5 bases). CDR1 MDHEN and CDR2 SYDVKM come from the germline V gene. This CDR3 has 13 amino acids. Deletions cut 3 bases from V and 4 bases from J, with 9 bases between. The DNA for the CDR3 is TGTGCCAGCAGTTTCCCAGGGACCTATGGCTACACCTTC. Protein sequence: CASSFPGTYGYTF.

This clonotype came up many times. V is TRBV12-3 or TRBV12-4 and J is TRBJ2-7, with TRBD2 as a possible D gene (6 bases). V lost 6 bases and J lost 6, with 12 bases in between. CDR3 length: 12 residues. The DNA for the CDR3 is TGTGCCAGCAGGACTAGGGGAGTCGAGCAGTACTTC. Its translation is CASRTRGVEQYF.

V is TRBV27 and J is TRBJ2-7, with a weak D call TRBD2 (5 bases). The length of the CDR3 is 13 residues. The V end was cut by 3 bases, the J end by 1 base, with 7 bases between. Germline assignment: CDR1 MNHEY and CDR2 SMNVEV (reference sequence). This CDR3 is CASSLRRSYEQYF. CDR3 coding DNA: TGTGCCAGCAGTTTGAGGAGGTCCTACGAGCAGTACTTC.

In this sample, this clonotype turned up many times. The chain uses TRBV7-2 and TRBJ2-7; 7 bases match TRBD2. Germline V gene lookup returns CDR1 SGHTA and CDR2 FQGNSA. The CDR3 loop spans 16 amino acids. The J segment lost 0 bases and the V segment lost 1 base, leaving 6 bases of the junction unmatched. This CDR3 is CASSLDVGGISYEQYF. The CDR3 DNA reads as TGTGCCAGCAGCTTAGATGTGGGAGGGATCTCCTACGAGCAGTACTTC.

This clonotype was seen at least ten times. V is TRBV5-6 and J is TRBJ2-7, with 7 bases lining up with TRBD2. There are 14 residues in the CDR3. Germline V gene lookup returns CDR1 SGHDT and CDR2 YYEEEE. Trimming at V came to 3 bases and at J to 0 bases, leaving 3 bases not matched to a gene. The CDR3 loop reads CASSWGGNSYEQYF. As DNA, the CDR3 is TGTGCCAGCAGCTGGGGGGGGAACTCCTACGAGCAGTACTTC.

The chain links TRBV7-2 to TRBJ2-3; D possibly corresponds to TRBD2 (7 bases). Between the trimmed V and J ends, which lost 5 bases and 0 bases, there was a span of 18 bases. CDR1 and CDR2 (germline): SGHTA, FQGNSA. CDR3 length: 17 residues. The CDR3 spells CASSERGGAKSTDTQYF. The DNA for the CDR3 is TGTGCCAGCAGCGAAAGGGGGGGAGCGAAAAGCACAGATACGCAGTATTTT.

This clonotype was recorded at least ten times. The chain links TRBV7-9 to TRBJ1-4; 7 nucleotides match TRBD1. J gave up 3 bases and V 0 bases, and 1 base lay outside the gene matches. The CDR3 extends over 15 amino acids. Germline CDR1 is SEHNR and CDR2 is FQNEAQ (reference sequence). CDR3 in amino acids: CASSLAGQPNEKLFF. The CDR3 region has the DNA TGTGCCAGCAGCTTAGCGGGACAGCCTAATGAAAAACTGTTTTTT.

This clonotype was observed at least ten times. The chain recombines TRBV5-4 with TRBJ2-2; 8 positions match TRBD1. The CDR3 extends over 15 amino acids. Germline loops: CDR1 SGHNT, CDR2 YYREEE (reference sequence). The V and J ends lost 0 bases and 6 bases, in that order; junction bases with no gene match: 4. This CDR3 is CASSLADREAGELFF. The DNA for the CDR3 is TGTGCCAGCAGCTTGGCGGACAGGGAGGCCGGGGAGCTGTTTTTT.

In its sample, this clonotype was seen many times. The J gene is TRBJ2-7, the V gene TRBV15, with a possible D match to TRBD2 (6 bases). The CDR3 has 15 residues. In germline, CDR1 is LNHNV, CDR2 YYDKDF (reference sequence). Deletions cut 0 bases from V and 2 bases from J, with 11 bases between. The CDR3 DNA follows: TGTGCCACCAGCAGAGATCCGGGAGAGGCCTACGAGCAGTACTTC. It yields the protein CATSRDPGEAYEQYF.

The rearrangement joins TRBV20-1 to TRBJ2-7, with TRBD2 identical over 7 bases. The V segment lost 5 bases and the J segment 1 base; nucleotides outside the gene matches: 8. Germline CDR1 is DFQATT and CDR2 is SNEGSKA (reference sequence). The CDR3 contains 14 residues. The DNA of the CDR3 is TGCAGTGCTTCAACTAGCGATAATTCCTACGAGCAGTACTTC. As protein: CSASTSDNSYEQYF.

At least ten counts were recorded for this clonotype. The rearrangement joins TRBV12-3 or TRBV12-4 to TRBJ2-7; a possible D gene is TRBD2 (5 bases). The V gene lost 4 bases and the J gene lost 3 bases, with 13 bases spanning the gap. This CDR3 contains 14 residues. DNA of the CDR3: TGTGCCAGCAGTTCCTTCGGACTTTTCTACGAGCAGTACTTC. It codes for CASSSFGLFYEQYF.

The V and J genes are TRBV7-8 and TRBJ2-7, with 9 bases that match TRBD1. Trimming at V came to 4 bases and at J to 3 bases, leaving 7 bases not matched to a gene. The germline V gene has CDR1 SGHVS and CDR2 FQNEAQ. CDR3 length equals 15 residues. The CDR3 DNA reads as TGTGCCAGCAGCTATAGGACAGGGGTTTTCTACGAGCAGTACTTC. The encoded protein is CASSYRTGVFYEQYF.

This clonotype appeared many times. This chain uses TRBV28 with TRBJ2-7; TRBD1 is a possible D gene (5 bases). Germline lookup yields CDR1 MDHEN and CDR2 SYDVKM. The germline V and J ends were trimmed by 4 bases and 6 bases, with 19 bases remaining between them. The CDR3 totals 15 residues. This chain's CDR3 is CASSWGRAVLGEQYF. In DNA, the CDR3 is TGTGCCAGCAGTTGGGGCAGGGCGGTTCTCGGCGAGCAGTACTTC.

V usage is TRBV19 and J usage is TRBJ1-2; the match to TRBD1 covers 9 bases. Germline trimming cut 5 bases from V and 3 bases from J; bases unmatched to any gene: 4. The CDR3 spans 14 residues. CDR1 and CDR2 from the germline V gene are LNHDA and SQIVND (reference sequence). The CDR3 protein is CASSLWDRDYGYTF. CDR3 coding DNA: TGTGCCAGTAGTCTGTGGGACAGGGACTATGGCTACACCTTC.

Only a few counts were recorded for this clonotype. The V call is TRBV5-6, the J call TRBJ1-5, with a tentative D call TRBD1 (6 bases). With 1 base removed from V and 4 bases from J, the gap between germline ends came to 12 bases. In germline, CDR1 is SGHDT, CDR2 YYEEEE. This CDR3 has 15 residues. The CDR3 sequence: CASSLQGRWNQPQHF. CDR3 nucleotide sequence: TGTGCCAGCAGCTTGCAGGGGCGGTGGAATCAGCCCCAGCATTTT.

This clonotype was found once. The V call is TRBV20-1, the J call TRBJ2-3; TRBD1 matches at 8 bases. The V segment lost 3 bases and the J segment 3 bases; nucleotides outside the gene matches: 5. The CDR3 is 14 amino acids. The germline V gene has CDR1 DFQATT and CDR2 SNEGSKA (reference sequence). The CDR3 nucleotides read TGCAGTGCTAGTCCACAGGGGGTTACAGATACGCAGTATTTT. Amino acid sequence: CSASPQGVTDTQYF.

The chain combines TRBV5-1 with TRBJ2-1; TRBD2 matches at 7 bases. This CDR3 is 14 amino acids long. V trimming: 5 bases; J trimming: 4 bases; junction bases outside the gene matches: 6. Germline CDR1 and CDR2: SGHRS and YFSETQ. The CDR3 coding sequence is TGCGCCAGCAGGCGGGAGTTGGGTTACAATGAGCAGTTCTTC. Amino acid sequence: CASRRELGYNEQFF.

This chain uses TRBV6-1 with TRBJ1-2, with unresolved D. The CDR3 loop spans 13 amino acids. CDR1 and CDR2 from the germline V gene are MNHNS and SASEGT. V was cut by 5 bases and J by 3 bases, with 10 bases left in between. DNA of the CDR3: TGTGCCAGCAGTCCGGCGACATACTATGGCTACACCTTC. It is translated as CASSPATYYGYTF.

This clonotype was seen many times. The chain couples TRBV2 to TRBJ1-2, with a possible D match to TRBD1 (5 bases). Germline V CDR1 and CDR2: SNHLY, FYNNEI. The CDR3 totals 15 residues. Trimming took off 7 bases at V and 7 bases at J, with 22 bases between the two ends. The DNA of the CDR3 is TGTGCCAGCACGGGAGAAGACAGCAGGGTGGCTGGCTACACCTTC. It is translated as CASTGEDSRVAGYTF. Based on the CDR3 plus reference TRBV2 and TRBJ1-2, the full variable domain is EPEVTQTPSHQVTQMGQEVILRCVPISNHLYFYWYRQILGQKVEFLVSFYNNEISEKSEIFDDQFSVERPDGSNFTLKIRSTKLEDSAMYFCASTGEDSRVAGYTFGSGTRLTVV.